This TCR beta chain is from a study of blood T cells in healthy people across ages. Regarding the study as a whole: The donors' CMV status was not determined, possibly confounding changes in expanded clonotypes. Compared with aged donors, long-lived donors showed fewer expanded clones, suggesting selection. Per million T cells, the diversity of TCR beta decreased roughly linearly as age advanced.

CDR1 is SGHRS and CDR2 is YFSETQ in the germline V gene. This CDR3 spans 16 amino acids. V dropped 0 bases and J dropped 4; count of bases not matched to a gene: 8. Alongside a J-beta primer mix, a sample-barcoded 5' primer served in a second PCR lasting about 7 to 12 cycles. A tag from a template-switch adaptor with 12 random nucleotides marked each cDNA molecule. A single record per CDR3 protein comes from TCRdb applying MiXCR to the 5' RACE reads. This table holds some 1.6 million distinct CDR3 sequences, roughly a third found once. On this clonotype: What it recognizes is unknown.

Sequencing was done on a sample of blood. This TCR was recovered from a woman aged 25 to 39 in good health. The rearrangement uses TRBV5-1 and TRBJ1-1, with 8 bases identical to TRBD1. CDR3 in amino acids: CASSLASDRVPTEAFF. The CDR3 DNA reads TGCGCCAGCAGCTTGGCCTCGGACAGGGTTCCCACTGAAGCTTTCTTT.